The 14 T cell receptor beta chains in this list originate from one sample, sequenced in a study of blood T cells in healthy people across ages. The authors ran a second PCR of 7 to 11 cycles using a sample-barcoded 5' primer and a J-beta primer mix. TCRdb analysed the 5' RACE reads with MiXCR anew, one entry per CDR3 protein. The data show approximately 800,000 distinct CDR3 sequences, around 34% seen once. Sequencing input: blood. These receptors came from a man between 18 and 29 years old in good health.

The gene calls are TRBV12-3 or TRBV12-4 and TRBJ2-1; 8 bases match TRBD2. The V gene end was trimmed by 5 bases and the J gene end by 13 bases; junction bases not matched to a gene: 16. This CDR3 is 15 amino acids long. The CDR3 region has the DNA TGTGCCAGCAGTCAAAGCGGGGGACTGCAAGAGACCCAGTTCTTC. Amino acid sequence: CASSQSGGLQETQFF.

This chain connects TRBV4-3 to TRBJ1-5; D is unresolved. V dropped 0 bases and J dropped 6 bases, with 9 bases sitting between them. The germline V gene has CDR1 LGHNA and CDR2 YSLEER. This CDR3 comprises 14 residues. In DNA form, the CDR3 reads TGCGCCAGCAGCCAAGAGTTGAGAAGTCAGCCCCAGCATTTT. It yields the protein CASSQELRSQPQHF.

At least ten counts were recorded for this clonotype. The rearrangement links TRBV15 to TRBJ2-4; either TRBD1 or TRBD2 may supply D (5 bases each). The CDR3 has 13 amino acids. Germline V gives CDR1 LNHNV, CDR2 YYDKDF (reference sequence). V shed 4 bases and J shed 8 bases, with 12 bases lying between them. This CDR3 reads CATSKERGHIQYF. The CDR3 region has the DNA TGTGCCACCAGCAAAGAGAGGGGTCACATTCAGTACTTC.

This clonotype was counted a few times. V usage is TRBV7-2 and J usage is TRBJ2-1; D is possibly TRBD1 or TRBD2 (5 bases each). Germline V lookup: CDR1 SGHTA, CDR2 FQGNSA. This CDR3 has 17 amino acids. Trimming stripped 5 bases from V and 2 bases from J, with 19 bases between. The CDR3 DNA is TGTGCCAGCAGCCCTAACCCCGGGACGGGGCCCTACAATGAGCAGTTCTTC. This translates into CASSPNPGTGPYNEQFF.

This clonotype has ten or more counts. This chain links TRBV7-2 with TRBJ2-1; TRBD1 matches 7 bases. The germline CDR1 and CDR2 sequences are SGHTA and FQGNSA. Trimming took 1 base from V and 10 from J; bases not matched to a gene: 7. The CDR3 is 14 amino acids. The CDR3 nucleotides read TGTGCCAGCAGCTTAGGCGACAGGGTTGGCGAGCAGTTCTTC. This translates into CASSLGDRVGEQFF.

The chain has TRBV2 and TRBJ2-7; TRBD1 matches at 7 bases. Germline V gene data show CDR1 as SNHLY and CDR2 as FYNNEI. The CDR3 loop spans 13 amino acids. J lost 2 bases, V lost 7 bases, and 5 bases had no gene match. CDR3 nucleotides: TGTGCCAGCACTGACAGGGATGCCTACGAGCAGTACTTC. This gives the protein CASTDRDAYEQYF.

This clonotype was observed at least ten times. The chain is built from TRBV4-3 and TRBJ2-7, with 9 positions matching TRBD1. Germline V gene lookup returns CDR1 LGHNA and CDR2 YSLEER. The CDR3 loop spans 15 amino acids. Trimming took 1 base from V and 4 from J; bases not matched to a gene: 5. CDR3 nucleotides: TGCGCCAGCAGCCAAGGGACAGGGGCTGTTTACGAGCAGTACTTC. Protein product: CASSQGTGAVYEQYF.

This chain joins TRBV6-2 or TRBV6-3 and TRBJ2-7, with D unresolved. Germline assignment: CDR1 MNHEY and CDR2 SVGEGT. This CDR3 contains 15 residues. V lost 0 bases and J 7 bases, leaving 16 bases between the germline ends. The CDR3 sequence: CASSYSNTQHNEQYF. For the CDR3, the DNA is TGTGCCAGCAGTTACTCCAACACTCAGCACAATGAGCAGTACTTC.

This clonotype was found a few times. V gene TRBV6-5 combines with J gene TRBJ1-6; 9 bases line up with TRBD1. Germline CDR1 and CDR2: MNHEY and SVGAGI. V shed 2 bases, J shed 5 bases, and the junction held 7 bases outside the gene matches. CDR3 size: 17 residues. In nucleotides, the CDR3 is TGTGCCAGCAGTTACGCCCTCGGGACAGGGAATAATTCACCCCTCCACTTT. Its protein is CASSYALGTGNNSPLHF.

The table lists this clonotype with many counts. The gene calls are TRBV10-3 and TRBJ1-2, with D hard to call. The CDR3 runs to 13 residues. Germline CDR1 reads ENHRY; CDR2 reads SYGVKD. Trimming removed 2 bases from V and 2 bases from J, with 6 bases in between. CDR3 sequence (DNA): TGTGCCATCAGTGAGGGAGAGAACTATGGCTACACCTTC. Encoded protein: CAISEGENYGYTF.

This clonotype has a count of ten or more. The V call is TRBV5-1, the J call TRBJ2-7; the D call may be TRBD1 or TRBD2 (5 bases each). The germline CDR1 and CDR2 sequences are SGHRS and YFSETQ. The V gene lost 4 bases and the J gene lost 0 bases, with 14 bases spanning the gap. The CDR3 contains 15 residues. The CDR3 protein is CASSGDGMSSYEQYF. Written as DNA, the CDR3 is TGCGCCAGCAGCGGGGACGGAATGAGCTCCTACGAGCAGTACTTC.

This clonotype was seen at least ten times. The CDR3 is CASSQDGARGYTF. The CDR3 region has the DNA TGTGCCAGCAGCCAAGACGGGGCGCGGGGCTACACCTTC. The chain links TRBV3-1 to TRBJ1-2, with D tentatively TRBD1 (5 bases). The CDR3 consists of 13 residues. Germline V gene sequence: CDR1 LGHDT, CDR2 YNNKEL (reference sequence). Trimming stripped 0 bases from V and 8 bases from J, with 10 bases between.

The chain carries TRBV30 and TRBJ2-7; perhaps TRBD1 as D (6 bases). Trimming left V 0 bases short and J 3 bases short, with 15 bases between. The CDR3 has 15 amino acids. Germline V gene sequence: CDR1 GTSNPN, CDR2 SVGIG (reference sequence). The DNA for the CDR3 is TGTGCCTGGAGTGTACAGGGTGCAGGCGGCTACGAGCAGTACTTC. As protein: CAWSVQGAGGYEQYF.

The chain carries TRBV7-3 and TRBJ2-1; D is uncertain. Judging by the DNA end, TRBJ2-7 fits better; the J call may be wrong. The CDR3 length is 13 residues. Looked up from germline, CDR1 is SGHTA and CDR2 is FQGTGA. The chain's CDR3 is CASSLSNDNEQYF. DNA for the CDR3: TGTGCCAGCAGTTTGTCCAATGACAATGAGCAGTACTTC.